This T cell receptor beta chain originates from a study of blood T cell repertoires in COVID-19 (dated by TCRdb to about 2020). As for the study more broadly: Collaborator samples came from the United States, Italy and Spain and covered acute and convalescent phases of COVID-19. The prospective study material was composed of cDNA or gDNA derived from T cells, B-cell-depleted T cells, or PBMCs. Subjects who had been exposed to COVID-19, were actively infected with it, or had recovered from it provided the deeply sampled blood TCRbeta repertoires that made up the dataset. The repertoires were released in a freely available public database meant as a resource for research on the immune response to SARS-CoV-2. Samples came from the ongoing ImmuneRACE study (first 160 participants) plus 1,254 subjects from 6 global collaborators. Sample metadata almost always included a de-identified subject ID, COVID-19 status, age in years and sex. Where available, HLA class I and class II types were taken from metadata supplied by the sample provider and were not determined by assay-based typing.

In Seattle, one collaborating source enrolled patients while the infection was active and tracked those patients longitudinally over the course of disease. Collaborating institutions collected whole blood in K2EDTA tubes following their own protocols. For TCRbeta analysis, collaborators shipped samples as frozen whole blood, isolated PBMCs, or DNA extracted from either of those sample types. The CDR3 has 15 amino acids, counting the end cysteine and phenylalanine. CDR3 DNA is the only sequence kept; it has 45 bases, read in frame from the first base. From a lookup of the germline V gene, CDR1 and CDR2 are SGHRS and YFSETQ. Ends trimmed: V by 3 bases, J by 4 bases; bases unmatched to a gene: 4. Concerning this clone itself: Its cognate antigen has yet to be identified. Base qualities are not at hand, and no much larger clone is one base apart.

What the study reported, not specific to this receptor: How much clinical and demographic metadata was included differed by source and by participant, and the metadata was provided uncurated.

The immunoSEQ Assay, a bias-controlled multiplex PCR, was used to amplify TCRbeta CDR3 regions from genomic DNA. Processing in the source paper ran as follows. Within the assay, amplification of reference gene primers was used to estimate how many nucleated cells each sample contained. Sequence reads were collapsed and filtered to measure the absolute abundance of every unique TCRbeta CDR3 rearrangement. For each sample, productive Simpson clonality was calculated as the square root of Simpson's diversity index across productive rearrangements. In its TCRdb copy, this immuneACCESS table keeps in-frame sequences only and misses some clones. Where compared with another copy, unresolved V genes explain less than half of these, and the others have no known cause. The V and J calls and clone size come from that table; D and trimming were worked out from the DNA. The sample table records approximately 300,000 clones; 80% to 95% of these occur just once. 6.5% to 8% of the sample rests with the top ten.

The sequence joins TRBV5-1 to TRBJ2-1; the junction holds 10 bases that match TRBD1. The sequenced material came from peripheral blood. The TCR was taken from a woman under 40 with COVID-19, enrolled during active disease. The DNA is as follows: TGCGCCAGCAGCTCGGGACAGGGGAGGTACAATGAGCAGTTCTTC. Its translation is CASSSGQGRYNEQFF.